These 30 T cell receptor beta chains came from one sample sequenced in a study of shared clonotypes between healthy human individuals (dated by TCRdb to 2018 to 2021). The library was produced with the immunoSEQ multiplex PCR assay. TCRdb's version of the immuneACCESS table is confined to in-frame rearrangements and falls short of the full clone set. An unresolved V gene accounts for under half of the shortfall where checked; the remainder is of unknown origin. The sample has roughly 1 million clones on record, around 78% of them singletons. Jointly, the top ten make up around 0.47% of the sample. Material for sequencing was memory CD4+ T cells from PBMCs. The cell subset or site label, as the study defines it: CD45RA-negative fraction. The receptors stem from a man aged 18-30 years in good health. Some clones in this sample may be carry-over from other donors' samples.

This clone has only a few counts. The chain employs TRBV25-1 and TRBJ1-1, with 8 bases fitting TRBD1. Germline V lookup: CDR1 MGHDK, CDR2 SYGVNS. V lost 3 bases and J lost 8; bases outside the gene matches: 5. There are 13 residues in the CDR3. CDR3 amino acids: CASSDLGQVEAFF. The CDR3 DNA sequence: TGTGCCAGCAGTGACCTGGGACAGGTCGAAGCTTTCTTT.

The J gene is TRBJ2-7, the V gene TRBV5-4, with TRBD1 matching over 9 bases. The length of the CDR3 is 14 residues. The J segment lost 2 bases and the V segment lost 5 bases, leaving 5 bases of the junction unmatched. Germline loops: CDR1 SGHNT, CDR2 YYREEE (reference sequence). As DNA, the CDR3 is TGTGCCAGCAGACAAACAGGGGGCACCTACGAGCAGTACTTC. It specifies CASRQTGGTYEQYF.

The sample holds a few counts of this clone. The gene calls are TRBV5-1 and TRBJ2-7; tentatively, D is TRBD2 (6 bases). Trimming pared 2 bases from V and 2 bases from J, leaving 8 bases between. Germline CDR1 SGHRS, CDR2 YFSETQ. The CDR3 is 13 amino acids. CDR3 sequence: CASSFPGAYEQYF. CDR3 DNA: TGCGCCAGCAGCTTTCCGGGGGCCTACGAGCAGTACTTC.

A word on this clone: Other DNA sequences in this specimen translate into the identical CDR3. The chain combines TRBV11-2 with TRBJ1-5; no clear D gene. CDR3 size: 13 residues. Per germline, CDR1 SGHAT and CDR2 FQNNGV. Trimming pared 4 bases from V and 4 bases from J, leaving 8 bases between. CDR3 protein: CASSSTTNQPQHF. The CDR3 coding sequence is TGTGCCAGCAGCTCTACCACAAATCAGCCCCAGCATTTT.

The chain recombines TRBV6-7 with TRBJ2-7; TRBD2 matches at 7 bases. TRBV6-7 is annotated as an ORF whose role is uncertain. This CDR3 region has 17 residues. The junction had 17 bases not matched to a gene; V was cut back by 7 bases and J by 2 bases. For the CDR3, the DNA is TGTGCCAGCAAGTACTGGGGAGCAGAAAGCGGGACCTACGAGCAGTACTTC. It codes for CASKYWGAESGTYEQYF.

This chain uses TRBV11-2 with TRBJ2-1, with D perhaps matching TRBD1 (5 bases). The CDR3 has 15 amino acids. Germline loops: CDR1 SGHAT, CDR2 FQNNGV. Deletions cut 4 bases from V and 11 bases from J, with 21 bases between. CDR3 DNA sequence: TGTGCCAGCAGCTGGGCCCTGCTAGACAGTAGAAAGCAGTTCTTC. This gives the protein CASSWALLDSRKQFF.

Only one count was recorded for this clone. It may be a read error: a sequence one base away is much more abundant. This CDR3 is also generated by other DNA sequences in the sample. This sequence joins TRBV7-2 and TRBJ2-5; D remains ambiguous. The CDR3 runs to 13 residues. V lost 1 base and J lost 1, with 4 bases in between. Germline CDR1 SGHTA, CDR2 FQGNSA. The CDR3 coding sequence is TGTGCCAGCAGCTTAGGGGGCCAAGAGACCCAGTACTTC. This encodes CASSLGGQETQYF.

The chain carries TRBV11-2 and TRBJ2-7; no firm D call. Germline CDR1 is SGHAT and CDR2 is FQNNGV. CDR3 length equals 15 residues. V shed 1 base and J shed 4 bases, with 14 bases lying between them. The CDR3 DNA is TGTGCCAGCAGCTTAGTCGGTTCCCACTTGTACGAGCAGTACTTC. Its translation: CASSLVGSHLYEQYF.

V usage is TRBV7-3 and J usage is TRBJ2-3; no reliable D call. Looked up from germline, CDR1 is SGHTA and CDR2 is FQGTGA. The CDR3 loop spans 16 amino acids. Trimming removed 2 bases at V and 0 bases at J, with 12 bases between. The CDR3 nucleotides are TGTGCCAGCAGCTTATTGGTCTCCTCTAGCACAGATACGCAGTATTTT. It yields the protein CASSLLVSSSTDTQYF.

This clone appeared a single time. This chain connects TRBV27 to TRBJ2-3, with a weak D call TRBD2 (5 bases). Trimming pared 5 bases from V and 0 bases from J, leaving 12 bases between. Germline-derived CDR1 and CDR2 are MNHEY and SMNVEV (reference sequence). This CDR3 has 15 amino acids. The DNA for the CDR3 is TGTGCCAGCAGTCACGGACGGACTAGCACAGATACGCAGTATTTT. Translating it yields CASSHGRTSTDTQYF.

The V and J genes are TRBV6-6 and TRBJ2-7; TRBD1 aligns across 10 bases. V trimming: 5 bases; J trimming: 6 bases; junction bases outside the gene matches: 13. Germline V gives CDR1 MNHNY, CDR2 SVGAGI (reference sequence). The CDR3 runs 16 residues. The CDR3 sequence is CASSTTLTGGFGEQYF. CDR3 DNA sequence: TGTGCCAGCAGTACCACCCTGACAGGGGGCTTCGGCGAGCAGTACTTC.

The V call is TRBV28, the J call TRBJ1-1; the D is unclear. V lost 5 bases, J lost 3 bases, and 16 bases lay in between. The germline V gene encodes CDR1 MDHEN and CDR2 SYDVKM. The CDR3 length is 15 residues. The CDR3 loop reads CASSILPNRDTEAFF. The CDR3 region has the DNA TGTGCCAGCAGTATATTACCAAACCGAGACACTGAAGCTTTCTTT.

V and J are TRBV6-6 and TRBJ2-5, with TRBD1 as a possible D gene (6 bases). Per germline, CDR1 MNHNY and CDR2 SVGAGI (reference sequence). V was clipped by 2 bases and J by 3 bases, with 13 bases between them. This CDR3 has 15 residues. The CDR3 DNA reads TGTGCCAGCAGTTACCCCCGGGCAGGGGAAGAGACCCAGTACTTC. Translating gives CASSYPRAGEETQYF.

The V call is TRBV2, the J call TRBJ2-7, with D possibly matching TRBD1 (5 bases). The V gene's germline CDR1 is SNHLY and CDR2 FYNNEI. CDR3 size: 13 residues. Trimming took 6 bases from V and 2 from J, leaving 11 bases between them. CDR3 amino acids: CASSRVQTYEQYF. CDR3 bases: TGTGCCAGCAGCAGGGTGCAGACCTACGAGCAGTACTTC.

A few counts support this clone. This chain joins TRBV2 and TRBJ2-5; D uncertain. The CDR3 has 13 amino acids. V dropped 3 bases and J dropped 5 bases, with 10 bases sitting between them. Germline values: CDR1 SNHLY, CDR2 FYNNEI. CDR3 in amino acids: CASSDRFRETQYF. As DNA, the CDR3 is TGTGCCAGCAGTGATCGATTTCGGGAGACCCAGTACTTC.

With regard to this clone: At the DNA level, this CDR3 is encoded by other sequences in the same sample as well. The chain recombines TRBV2 with TRBJ1-4; TRBD1 is a possible D gene (5 bases). This CDR3 is built from 15 residues. V was cut by 3 bases and J by 3 bases, with 11 bases left in between. Germline CDR1 and CDR2: SNHLY and FYNNEI. The CDR3 loop is CASSDRGQANEKLFF. As DNA, the CDR3 is TGTGCCAGCAGTGATAGGGGCCAGGCTAATGAAAAACTGTTTTTT.

This clone was detected only a few times. The chain carries TRBV28 and TRBJ1-5, with D perhaps matching TRBD1 (6 bases). V shed 8 bases and J shed 7 bases, with 18 bases lying between them. The CDR3 length is 14 residues. Germline values: CDR1 MDHEN, CDR2 SYDVKM. Here the CDR3 reads CASSDSGESQPQHF. CDR3 nucleotide sequence: TGTGCCAGCTCGGACAGCGGAGAAAGCCAGCCCCAGCATTTT.

The CDR3 region is CAWSVGLNSPLHF. In DNA form, the CDR3 reads TGTGCCTGGAGTGTTGGATTGAATTCACCCCTCCACTTT. The rearrangement links TRBV30 to TRBJ1-6; D is unclear. Germline CDR1 GTSNPN, CDR2 SVGIG (reference sequence). The CDR3 runs to 13 residues. The germline V and J ends were trimmed by 0 bases and 7 bases, with 7 bases remaining between them.

The chain couples TRBV7-9 to TRBJ1-2; no definite D call. Deletions cut 3 bases from V and 3 bases from J, with 14 bases between. The CDR3 extends over 15 amino acids. Germline CDR1 SEHNR, CDR2 FQNEAQ (reference sequence). DNA for the CDR3: TGTGCCAGCAGCTTGCGGAGGGAGGGTGACTATGGCTACACCTTC. Protein product: CASSLRREGDYGYTF.

The V gene is TRBV9, the J gene TRBJ2-1; TRBD2 is a possible D gene (5 bases). Trimming shortened V by 0 bases and J by 0 bases, and 10 bases separated the two germline ends. Germline CDR1 and CDR2: SGDLS and YYNGEE. The CDR3 is 16 residues long. The CDR3 DNA is TGTGCCAGCAGCGTAGGGCAGCGGACCTCCTACAATGAGCAGTTCTTC. Its translation: CASSVGQRTSYNEQFF.

The sample holds one count of this clone. The V call is TRBV11-2, the J call TRBJ2-3; D unresolved. From germline, CDR1 is SGHAT and CDR2 FQNNGV. There are 14 residues in the CDR3. Trimming removed 3 bases from V and 7 bases from J, with 14 bases in between. CDR3 loop: CASSFEGDSNTQYF. CDR3 coding DNA: TGTGCCAGCAGCTTCGAAGGAGATTCGAATACGCAGTATTTT.

Only a few counts were recorded for this clone. Additional DNA sequences in this sample encode the identical CDR3. The rearrangement uses TRBV5-1 and TRBJ2-5; D not resolved. Germline CDR1 is SGHRS and CDR2 is YFSETQ. Trimming removed 0 bases at V and 2 bases at J, with 2 bases between. This CDR3 is built from 12 residues. CDR3 DNA: TGCGCCAGCAGCTTGGGGCAAGAGACCCAGTACTTC. Its translation: CASSLGQETQYF.

DNA of the CDR3: TGTGCCAGCAGCGGCACAGGGGGCCGTGGTGGCTACACCTTC. Its translation is CASSGTGGRGGYTF. The chain employs TRBV9 and TRBJ1-2; 9 bases match TRBD1. Germline V gene data show CDR1 as SGDLS and CDR2 as YYNGEE. The CDR3 extends over 14 amino acids. V shed 3 bases, J shed 7 bases, and the junction held 7 bases outside the gene matches.

This clone was counted between two and nine times. V gene TRBV9 combines with J gene TRBJ1-3; TRBD1 matches 9 bases. Per germline, CDR1 SGDLS and CDR2 YYNGEE. V was pared by 4 bases and J by 2 bases, with 7 bases of the junction left unmatched. This CDR3 is 16 amino acids long. The CDR3 here is CASSISQGAAGNTIYF. The DNA of the CDR3 is TGTGCCAGCAGCATTTCACAGGGGGCTGCTGGAAACACCATATATTTT.

This sequence joins TRBV7-3 and TRBJ2-7, with D possibly being TRBD2 (6 bases). The CDR3 runs 15 residues. The germline CDR1 and CDR2 sequences are SGHTA and FQGTGA. Deletions cut 0 bases from V and 7 bases from J, with 16 bases between. The CDR3 region has the DNA TGTGCCAGCAGCTTAACCCCGGCAGGAGGGCGGGAGCAGTACTTC. Its translation: CASSLTPAGGREQYF.

The gene calls are TRBV28 and TRBJ2-1, with 8 bases matching TRBD1. Unmatched junction bases numbered 8, after V lost 3 bases and J lost 4 bases. In germline, CDR1 is MDHEN, CDR2 SYDVKM. The CDR3 is 16 amino acids. DNA for the CDR3: TGTGCCAGCAGTTTTCAAGGGACAGGACCGTACAATGAGCAGTTCTTC. Protein sequence: CASSFQGTGPYNEQFF.

V and J are TRBV10-1 and TRBJ2-1, with TRBD1 identical over 11 bases. Germline-derived CDR1 and CDR2 are WNHNN and SYGVQD (reference sequence). CDR3 length: 19 amino acids. V dropped 6 bases and J dropped 4; count of bases not matched to a gene: 17. This chain's CDR3 is CASRSGTGGQAGEYNEQFF. The CDR3 DNA is TGCGCCAGCAGGAGCGGGACAGGGGGTCAGGCGGGAGAGTACAATGAGCAGTTCTTC.

Concerning this clone itself: Other DNA sequences in this specimen translate into the identical CDR3. The chain recombines TRBV5-4 with TRBJ2-1; the match to TRBD2 covers 10 bases. This CDR3 contains 15 residues. CDR1 is SGHNT and CDR2 is YYREEE in the germline V gene (reference sequence). Trimming at V came to 1 base and at J to 4 bases, leaving 2 bases not matched to a gene. The CDR3 nucleotides read TGTGCCAGCAGCTTGACTAGCGGGGCTTACAATGAGCAGTTCTTC. It codes for CASSLTSGAYNEQFF. Combining the CDR3 with reference TRBV5-4 and TRBJ2-1 gives the whole variable domain ETGVTQSPTHLIKTRGQQVTLRCSSQSGHNTVSWYQQALGQGPQFIFQYYREEENGRGNFPPRFSGLQFPNYSSELNVNALELDDSALYLCASSLTSGAYNEQFFGPGTRLTVL.

The chain links TRBV6-1 to TRBJ2-5; 12 bases match TRBD1. The CDR3 length is 14 residues. Per the germline V gene, CDR1 is MNHNS and CDR2 is SASEGT. The junction had 11 bases not matched to a gene; V was cut back by 8 bases and J by 10 bases. CDR3 coding DNA: TGTGCCAGCCGGTCGGGACAGGGGGCCGGTAGCCAGTACTTC. Its protein product is CASRSGQGAGSQYF.

The chain carries TRBV7-8 and TRBJ2-3; possibly TRBD2 for D (5 bases). The CDR3 has 18 residues. Trimming shortened V by 1 base and J by 0 bases, and 17 bases separated the two germline ends. Germline V gene data show CDR1 as SGHVS and CDR2 as FQNEAQ. CDR3 nucleotides: TGTGCCAGCAGCTTAGGTATCACGGGGAGACCTAGCACAGATACGCAGTATTTT. Translated: CASSLGITGRPSTDTQYF.